This TCR beta chain was recorded in a study of T cell responses to AZD1222 COVID-19 vaccine. Study observations and caveats: Seropositive at baseline were only a handful of AZD1222 recipients. Unmutated variant regions are reportedly the target of nearly half of TCRs that are spike-specific. Rises in breadth and depth of Spike-specific TCRs came after two AZD1222 doses. White British people made up most donors, females outnumbered males, and clonal diversity was possibly underestimated.

Clones were sequenced by immunoSEQ multiplex PCR, and TCRdb holds only the in-frame ones, with some missing. The sample carries 72,000 or so clones, approximately 90% recorded once. On this clone: The antigen is unknown.

The ends lost 4 bases at V and 2 bases at J; junction bases unmatched: 5. This CDR3 is built from 14 residues. Germline V CDR1 and CDR2: SGHKS, YYEKEE (reference sequence). The sequence derives from an adult who received the AZD1222 COVID-19 vaccine. J is TRBJ2-7 and V is TRBV5-5; 8 bases line up with TRBD1. The sequences come from peripheral blood, collected 28 days after the second AZD1222 dose. CDR3: CASSTTGAAYEQYF. CDR3 DNA sequence: TGTGCCAGCAGCACGACAGGGGCCGCCTACGAGCAGTACTTC.